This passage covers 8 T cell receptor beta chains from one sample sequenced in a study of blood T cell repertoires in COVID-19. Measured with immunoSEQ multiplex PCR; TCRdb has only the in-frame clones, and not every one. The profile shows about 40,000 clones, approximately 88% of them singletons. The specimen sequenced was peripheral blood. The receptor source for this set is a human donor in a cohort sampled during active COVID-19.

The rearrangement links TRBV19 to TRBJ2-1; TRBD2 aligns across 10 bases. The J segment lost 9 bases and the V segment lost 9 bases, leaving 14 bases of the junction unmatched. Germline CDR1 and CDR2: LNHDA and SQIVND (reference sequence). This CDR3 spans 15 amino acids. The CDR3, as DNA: TGTGCCAGCATCACTAGCGGGACCGCCGGGAGTGAGCAGTTCTTC. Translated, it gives CASITSGTAGSEQFF.

The CDR3 here is CAGWDRRRYGYTF. The CDR3 nucleotides read TGTGCCGGATGGGACAGAAGAAGGTATGGCTACACCTTC. The chain recombines TRBV30 with TRBJ1-2, with TRBD1 matching 7 bases. With V trimmed by 8 bases and J by 5 bases, 11 bases remained unmatched. This CDR3 spans 13 amino acids. CDR1 and CDR2 from the germline V gene are GTSNPN and SVGIG (reference sequence).

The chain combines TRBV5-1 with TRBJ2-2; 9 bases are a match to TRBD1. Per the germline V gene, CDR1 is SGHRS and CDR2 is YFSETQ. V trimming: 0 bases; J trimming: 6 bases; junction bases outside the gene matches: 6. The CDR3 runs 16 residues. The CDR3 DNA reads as TGCGCCAGCAGCTTGGAGGGACAGGGAAGGGCCGGGGAGCTGTTTTTT. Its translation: CASSLEGQGRAGELFF.

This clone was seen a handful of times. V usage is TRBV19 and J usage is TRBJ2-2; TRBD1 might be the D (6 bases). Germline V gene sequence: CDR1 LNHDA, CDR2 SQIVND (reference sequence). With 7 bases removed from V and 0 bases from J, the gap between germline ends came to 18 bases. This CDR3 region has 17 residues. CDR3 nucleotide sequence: TGTGCCAGTATGCCCCTTCTGACAGGCGCGAACACCGGGGAGCTGTTTTTT. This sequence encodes CASMPLLTGANTGELFF.

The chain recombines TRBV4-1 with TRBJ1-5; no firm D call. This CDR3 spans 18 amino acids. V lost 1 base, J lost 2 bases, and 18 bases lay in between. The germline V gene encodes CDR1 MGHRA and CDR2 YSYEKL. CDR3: CASSQVNPGGVRNQPQHF. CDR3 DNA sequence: TGCGCCAGCAGCCAAGTCAACCCAGGCGGGGTTCGCAATCAGCCCCAGCATTTT.

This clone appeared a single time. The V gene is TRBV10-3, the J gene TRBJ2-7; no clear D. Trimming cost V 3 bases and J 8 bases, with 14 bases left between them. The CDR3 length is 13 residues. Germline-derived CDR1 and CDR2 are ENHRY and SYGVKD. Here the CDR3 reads CAISELTAAKQYF. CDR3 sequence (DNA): TGTGCCATCAGTGAACTCACGGCGGCTAAGCAGTACTTC.

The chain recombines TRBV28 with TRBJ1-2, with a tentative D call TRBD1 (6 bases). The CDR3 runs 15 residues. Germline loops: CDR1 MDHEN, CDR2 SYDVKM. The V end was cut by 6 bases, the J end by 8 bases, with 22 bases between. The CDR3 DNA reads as TGTGCCAGCAGGTATACGGGGGCGGCGGGAGACGGCTACACCTTC. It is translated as CASRYTGAAGDGYTF.

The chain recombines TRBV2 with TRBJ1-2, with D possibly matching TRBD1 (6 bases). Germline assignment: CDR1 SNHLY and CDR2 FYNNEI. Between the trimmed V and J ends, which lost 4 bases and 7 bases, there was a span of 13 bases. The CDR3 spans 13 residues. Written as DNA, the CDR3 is TGTGCCAGCAGTGGTGAGGGGGTAGGTGGCTACACCTTC. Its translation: CASSGEGVGGYTF.